This T cell receptor beta chain was profiled in a study of CD8 T cells in ankylosing spondylitis. Germline V lookup: CDR1 SGHRS, CDR2 YFSETQ. CDR3 length: 15 residues. V dropped 0 bases and J dropped 5 bases, with 12 bases sitting between them. This clonotype was seen many times. Quantitative barcoded 5'-RACE was used to prepare TCR beta libraries. Via MiXCR, TCRdb re-called the 5' RACE reads, giving one row per CDR3 protein. Seen here are 150,000 to 200,000 distinct CDR3 sequences, 10% to 15% observed once, and the top ten hold 11%. Sequencing was done on a sample of blood, either unsorted or a sorted T cell fraction (not recorded which). This sequence was found in a female donor with ankylosing spondylitis or in good health (not recorded which). This rearrangement joins TRBV5-1 to TRBJ1-5; maybe TRBD1 (6 bases). The CDR3, as DNA: TGCGCCAGCAGCTTGGAGGGGGGCGGTTATCAGCCCCAGCATTTT. This translates into CASSLEGGGYQPQHF.